The 16 T cell receptor beta chains below come from one sample, sequenced in a study of T-cell reconstitution after alpha-beta-depleted transplantation in children. This sample's TCRbeta library carried unique molecular identifier barcodes. Via MiXCR, TCRdb re-called the PCR reads, giving one row per CDR3 protein. The table has around 500,000 distinct CDR3 sequences, about 12% seen once. Specimen: PBMCs from the stem cell graft donor, collected from the stem cell graft. The receptors were gathered from a human donor who donated a stem cell graft to a child with combined immunodeficiency.

The rearrangement joins TRBV2 to TRBJ2-7; 7 bases are a match to TRBD1. Germline V gene sequence: CDR1 SNHLY, CDR2 FYNNEI. V lost 6 bases and J lost 4; bases outside the gene matches: 12. CDR3 size: 15 residues. CDR3 region: CASRYRGFRTYEQYF. The CDR3 nucleotides read TGTGCCAGCAGATACAGGGGTTTTCGGACGTACGAGCAGTACTTC.

This clonotype was detected many times. The chain employs TRBV12-3 or TRBV12-4 and TRBJ2-1, with 8 bases aligning to TRBD1. V lost 5 bases to trimming and J lost 9 bases; unmatched junction nucleotides: 3. The CDR3 runs to 12 residues. The chain's CDR3 is CASSPTGGEQFF. CDR3 nucleotide sequence: TGTGCCAGCAGTCCTACAGGGGGTGAGCAGTTCTTC.

The J gene is TRBJ2-1, the V gene TRBV5-1; TRBD2 aligns across 8 bases. Per the germline V gene, CDR1 is SGHRS and CDR2 is YFSETQ. This CDR3 has 16 residues. After removal of 3 bases from V and 4 bases from J, the junction contained 9 bases not matched to a gene. The CDR3 DNA is TGCGCCAGCAGCTCACCCACGACGGGAGGGTACAATGAGCAGTTCTTC. Translation gives CASSSPTTGGYNEQFF.

This clonotype appeared many times. This sequence joins TRBV20-1 and TRBJ1-5; tentative D call: TRBD1 (5 bases). This CDR3 region has 13 residues. CDR1 DFQATT and CDR2 SNEGSKA come from the germline V gene (reference sequence). V was cut by 7 bases and J by 0 bases, with 10 bases left in between. The CDR3 DNA is TGCAGTGTGAAGGGGCCTAGCAATCAGCCCCAGCATTTT. This sequence encodes CSVKGPSNQPQHF.

The V and J genes are TRBV6-2 or TRBV6-3 and TRBJ2-7; TRBD1 matches at 7 bases. The germline gives CDR1 MNHEY, CDR2 SVGEGT. Unmatched junction bases numbered 10, after V lost 6 bases and J lost 5 bases. The length of the CDR3 is 14 residues. CDR3 protein: CASSEPGTAHEQYF. The CDR3 DNA reads TGTGCCAGCAGCGAACCCGGGACAGCCCACGAGCAGTACTTC.

This chain joins TRBV5-1 and TRBJ2-7; D gene unclear. Germline V gene sequence: CDR1 SGHRS, CDR2 YFSETQ. Deletions cut 3 bases from V and 3 bases from J, with 7 bases between. The CDR3 runs to 12 residues. The CDR3 loop reads CASSWSDYEQYF. The DNA for the CDR3 is TGCGCCAGCAGCTGGTCCGACTACGAGCAGTACTTC.

In its sample, this clonotype was seen a few times. The junction does not match germline at one end; this may be a read error. This rearrangement joins TRBV7-3 to TRBJ2-5; D unclear. The germline gives CDR1 SGHTA, CDR2 FQGTGA. This CDR3 spans 15 amino acids. CDR3 nucleotide sequence: TGTGCCAGCAGCATAACTTCAGGCGTCCAAGAGACCCAGTACTTC. Protein: CASSITSGVQETQYF.

This chain uses TRBV9 with TRBJ2-7; D is uncertain. The length of the CDR3 is 14 residues. V was pared by 3 bases and J by 2 bases, with 12 bases between. The germline CDR1 and CDR2 sequences are SGDLS and YYNGEE. Here the CDR3 reads CASSDSRNPYEQYF. The CDR3 coding sequence is TGTGCCAGCAGCGACTCTAGAAATCCCTACGAGCAGTACTTC.

In regard to this clonotype: A much larger clone lies one base from this, so it may be a read error. The V and J genes are TRBV24-1 and TRBJ2-1, with a tentative D call TRBD1 (6 bases). This CDR3 is 17 amino acids long. Germline V gene data show CDR1 as KGHDR and CDR2 as SFDVKD. CDR3: CAISDFSRGGSYNEQFF. The CDR3 DNA reads as TGTGCCATCAGTGATTTCTCCAGGGGTGGCTCCTACAATGAGCAGTTCTTC.

This clonotype was found a few times. This rearrangement joins TRBV3-1 to TRBJ1-1; D gene unclear. Germline-derived CDR1 and CDR2 are LGHDT and YNNKEL (reference sequence). The germline V and J ends were trimmed by 2 bases and 1 base, with 8 bases remaining between them. The CDR3 covers 14 residues. The CDR3 spells CASSQRGRNTEAFF. Written as DNA, the CDR3 is TGTGCCAGCAGCCAACGGGGAAGGAACACTGAAGCTTTCTTT.

The J gene is TRBJ2-7, the V gene TRBV4-3; 8 nucleotides align to TRBD1. CDR3 length: 16 amino acids. With V trimmed by 0 bases and J by 2 bases, 6 bases remained unmatched. CDR1 is LGHNA and CDR2 is YSLEER in the germline V gene. The DNA for the CDR3 is TGCGCCAGCAGCCAAGATGGGACAGGTTTTCCCTACGAGCAGTACTTC. Protein product: CASSQDGTGFPYEQYF.

This chain connects TRBV19 to TRBJ1-2; a weak D match, TRBD1 (6 bases). V was trimmed by 3 bases and J by 4 bases, leaving 12 bases between them. The germline V gene encodes CDR1 LNHDA and CDR2 SQIVND (reference sequence). CDR3 length: 14 amino acids. Here the CDR3 reads CASSMDSQSYGYTF. As DNA, the CDR3 is TGTGCCAGTAGTATGGACAGCCAATCCTATGGCTACACCTTC.

In its sample, this clonotype was seen a few times. The V and J genes are TRBV12-3 or TRBV12-4 and TRBJ2-1; 11 bases align to TRBD2. V was clipped by 2 bases and J by 5 bases; unmatched bases: 2. This CDR3 has 15 residues. The CDR3 nucleotides read TGTGCCAGCAGTTTACTGACTAGCGGGGACAATGAGCAGTTCTTC. This encodes CASSLLTSGDNEQFF.

This clonotype has only a few counts. This chain links TRBV30 with TRBJ2-7, with D hard to call. This CDR3 is built from 14 residues. CDR1 is GTSNPN, CDR2 SVGIG, per germline (reference sequence). Trimming took 5 bases from V and 0 from J, leaving 14 bases between them. In DNA form, the CDR3 reads TGTGCCTGGTCCAAGGTGAGAACCTCCTACGAGCAGTACTTC. This sequence encodes CAWSKVRTSYEQYF.

This clonotype was recorded at least ten times. The CDR3 here is CASSFETGWNSPLHF. The CDR3 bases are TGTGCCAGCAGTTTCGAGACAGGGTGGAATTCACCCCTCCACTTT. The chain recombines TRBV28 with TRBJ1-6; 7 nucleotides line up with TRBD1. The germline V gene has CDR1 MDHEN and CDR2 SYDVKM. Unmatched junction bases numbered 6, after V lost 3 bases and J lost 7 bases. The CDR3 sequence is 15 residues long.

This clonotype was observed a few times. CDR3 in amino acids: CASSATGENTGELFF. DNA of the CDR3: TGCGCCAGCAGTGCGACAGGGGAGAACACCGGGGAGCTGTTTTTT. The chain employs TRBV4-1 and TRBJ2-2; 8 positions match TRBD1. CDR1 MGHRA and CDR2 YSYEKL come from the germline V gene. The CDR3 runs 15 residues. Trimming at V came to 6 bases and at J to 1 base, leaving 4 bases not matched to a gene.